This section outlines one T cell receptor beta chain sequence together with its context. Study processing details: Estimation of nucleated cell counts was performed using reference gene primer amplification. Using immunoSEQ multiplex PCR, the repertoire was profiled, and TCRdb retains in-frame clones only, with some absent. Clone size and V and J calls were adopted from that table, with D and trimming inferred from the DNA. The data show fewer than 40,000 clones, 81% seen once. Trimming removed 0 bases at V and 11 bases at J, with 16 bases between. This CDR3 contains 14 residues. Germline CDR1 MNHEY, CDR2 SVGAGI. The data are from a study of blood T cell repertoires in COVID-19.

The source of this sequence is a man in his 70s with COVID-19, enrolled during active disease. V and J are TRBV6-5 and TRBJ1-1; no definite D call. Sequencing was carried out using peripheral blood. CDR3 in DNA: TGTGCCAGCAGTTACTCGTTCTCCGGGGTTTCGGCTTTCTTT. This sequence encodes CASSYSFSGVSAFF.